These 22 T cell receptor beta chains originate from one sample sequenced in a study of shared clonotypes between healthy human individuals. TCRdb keeps only in-frame clones here, not all; method: immunoSEQ multiplex PCR. The profile shows more than 2,000,000 clones, approximately 95% of them singletons. Sequencing used naive CD4+ T cells from PBMCs. Indicated subset: CD45RA+ positively selected. These receptors all stem from a man aged 18-30 years in good health. Some clones in this sample may be carry-over from other donors' samples.

This chain joins TRBV5-1 and TRBJ2-2, with a tentative D call TRBD1 (7 bases). V shed 3 bases and J shed 8 bases, with 11 bases lying between them. Germline CDR1 is SGHRS and CDR2 is YFSETQ. The CDR3 runs to 13 residues. CDR3 loop: CASSSEGAGELFF. The CDR3, as DNA: TGCGCCAGCAGCTCGGAGGGGGCTGGGGAGCTGTTTTTT.

This chain joins TRBV10-1 and TRBJ2-1; TRBD2 aligns across 14 bases. V lost 5 bases and J lost 1; bases outside the gene matches: 7. Germline CDR1 is WNHNN and CDR2 is SYGVQD (reference sequence). The CDR3 contains 18 residues. CDR3 in amino acids: CASSTGTSGSGSYNEQFF. For the CDR3, the DNA is TGCGCCAGCAGTACCGGGACTAGCGGGAGTGGGTCCTACAATGAGCAGTTCTTC.

This chain joins TRBV21-1 and TRBJ1-5; the table's TRBD1 call for D was not verified on the DNA. TRBV21-1 is shown as a pseudogene. This CDR3 is built from 19 residues. The CDR3 nucleotides are TGTGCCAGCAGCAAAGACGAAGATCCTTCAGGGGGACGCGGTCAGCCCCAGCATTTT. Translated, it gives CASSKDEDPSGGRGQPQHF.

The gene calls are TRBV28 and TRBJ1-2; D is unresolved. This CDR3 region has 14 residues. The V gene's germline CDR1 is MDHEN and CDR2 SYDVKM. Trimming removed 3 bases at V and 5 bases at J, with 13 bases between. As DNA, the CDR3 is TGTGCCAGCAGTTTTTTCCCCCAGGCATATGGCTACACCTTC. Translated, it gives CASSFFPQAYGYTF.

This clone turned up a few times. The chain uses TRBV4-1 and TRBJ1-1; 8 bases fit TRBD1. Germline loops: CDR1 MGHRA, CDR2 YSYEKL. Germline trimming cut 4 bases from V and 5 bases from J; bases unmatched to any gene: 6. The CDR3 sequence is 14 residues long. The CDR3 DNA follows: TGCGCCAGCAGCCTAACAGGGGGTACTACTGAAGCTTTCTTT. Protein: CASSLTGGTTEAFF.

This chain joins TRBV28 and TRBJ1-2; no firm D call. With 7 bases removed from V and 5 bases from J, the gap between germline ends came to 20 bases. This CDR3 region has 15 residues. The germline V gene encodes CDR1 MDHEN and CDR2 SYDVKM. As DNA, the CDR3 is TGTGCCAGCATCACCCCGGGGAGAGATCTGTATGGCTACACCTTC. Translated: CASITPGRDLYGYTF.

The rearrangement joins TRBV28 to TRBJ2-7; D gene uncertain. Between the trimmed V and J ends, which lost 6 bases and 6 bases, there was a span of 9 bases. The CDR3 extends over 11 amino acids. Germline CDR1 is MDHEN and CDR2 is SYDVKM. The chain's CDR3 is CASRAPGEQYF. CDR3 bases: TGTGCCAGCAGAGCCCCGGGCGAGCAGTACTTC.

This chain uses TRBV6-6 with TRBJ2-7; 8 bases align to TRBD2. This CDR3 comprises 14 residues. Germline V CDR1 and CDR2: MNHNY, SVGAGI (reference sequence). V shed 6 bases and J 8 bases; nucleotides not matched to a gene: 12. This CDR3 reads CASSDKGLGYQQYF. The CDR3 bases are TGTGCCAGCAGCGACAAGGGACTAGGGTATCAGCAGTACTTC.

V gene TRBV6-5 combines with J gene TRBJ2-3; 7 nucleotides line up with TRBD2. CDR1 is MNHEY, CDR2 SVGAGI, per germline. The V segment lost 7 bases and the J segment 0 bases; nucleotides outside the gene matches: 7. CDR3 length equals 15 residues. This chain's CDR3 is CASKPPGLSTDTQYF. The CDR3 DNA sequence: TGTGCCAGCAAGCCGCCGGGACTAAGCACAGATACGCAGTATTTT.

V is TRBV4-3 and J is TRBJ2-5; 10 bases align to TRBD1. V gave up 1 base and J gave up 1 base; unmatched junction bases: 3. Per the germline V gene, CDR1 is LGHNA and CDR2 is YSLEER. There are 16 residues in the CDR3. CDR3 protein: CASSQGDRGSQETQYF. In nucleotides, the CDR3 is TGCGCCAGCAGCCAAGGGGACAGGGGTTCCCAAGAGACCCAGTACTTC.

This chain joins TRBV19 and TRBJ1-1; 9 bases match TRBD1. CDR3 length equals 15 residues. Trimming removed 4 bases from V and 1 base from J; junction bases left unmatched: 4. From germline, CDR1 is LNHDA and CDR2 SQIVND (reference sequence). In nucleotides, the CDR3 is TGTGCCAGTAGTAGGATACAGGGGGCGAACACTGAAGCTTTCTTT. Its protein product is CASSRIQGANTEAFF.

V is TRBV7-8 and J is TRBJ2-5; D could derive from TRBD1 or TRBD2 (5 bases each). Germline loops: CDR1 SGHVS, CDR2 FQNEAQ. The CDR3 sequence is 13 residues long. Trimming took off 2 bases at V and 9 bases at J, with 13 bases between the two ends. The CDR3 sequence is CASSLSPEGSQYF. In DNA, the CDR3 is TGTGCCAGCAGCTTATCGCCTGAGGGGTCCCAGTACTTC.

Concerning this clone itself: The same CDR3 can be traced to other DNA sequences in this sample. V and J are TRBV18 and TRBJ2-6, with D possibly being TRBD1 (6 bases). V was clipped by 6 bases and J by 2 bases, with 11 bases between them. CDR1 and CDR2 from the germline V gene are KGHSH and LQKENI. The CDR3 loop spans 15 amino acids. The CDR3 region has the DNA TGTGCCAGCTCCCCCACAGGGACTGGGGCCAACGTCCTGACTTTC. Amino acid sequence: CASSPTGTGANVLTF.

This chain uses TRBV19 with TRBJ1-2, with 9 bases identical to TRBD1. Losses at the gene ends were 6 bases for V and 2 bases for J; bases not matched to a gene: 22. Germline CDR1 reads LNHDA; CDR2 reads SQIVND (reference sequence). CDR3 length: 20 residues. The CDR3 loop is CASSYLFGVGLTGGNYGYTF. The CDR3 bases are TGTGCCAGTAGCTACTTGTTCGGGGTCGGTTTGACAGGGGGGAACTATGGCTACACCTTC.

This clone occurred a few times. The V gene is TRBV7-6, the J gene TRBJ2-3; D uncertain. Germline-derived CDR1 and CDR2 are SGHVS and FNYEAQ. There are 13 residues in the CDR3. Between the trimmed V and J ends, which lost 3 bases and 1 base, there was a span of 5 bases. CDR3 residues: CASSFPGTDTQYF. Written as DNA, the CDR3 is TGTGCCAGCAGCTTTCCCGGCACAGATACGCAGTATTTT. The complete variable domain, with remaining parts taken from reference TRBV7-6 and TRBJ2-3, reads GAGVSQSPRYKVTKRGQDVALRCDPISGHVSLYWYRQALGQGPEFLTYFNYEAQQDKSGLPNDRFSAERPEGSISTLTIQRTEQRDSAMYRCASSFPGTDTQYFGPGTRLTVL.

The genes are TRBV21-1 and TRBJ2-7; the table's D call, TRBD2, was not checked against the DNA. TRBV21-1 is shown as a pseudogene. There are 12 residues in the CDR3. CDR3 nucleotide sequence: TGTGCCAGCAGCAAAATTAAATACGAGCAGTACTTC. It translates to CASSKIKYEQYF.

The gene calls are TRBV5-1 and TRBJ2-7; D might be TRBD1 or TRBD2, each matching 5 bases. The germline V and J ends were trimmed by 0 bases and 4 bases, with 14 bases remaining between them. The CDR3 spans 15 residues. Germline CDR1 SGHRS, CDR2 YFSETQ. The CDR3 DNA reads as TGCGCCAGCAGCTTGGGGGGGACGGCGAAATACGAGCAGTACTTC. Its translation: CASSLGGTAKYEQYF. The variable domain in full, completed from reference TRBV5-1 and TRBJ2-7, reads KAGVTQTPRYLIKTRGQQVTLSCSPISGHRSVSWYQQTPGQGLQFLFEYFSETQRNKGNFPGRFSGRQFSNSRSEMNVSTLELGDSALYLCASSLGGTAKYEQYFGPGTRLTVT.

This clone has just one count. The gene calls are TRBV7-9 and TRBJ2-7; 13 bases agree with TRBD2. The V gene end was trimmed by 1 base and the J gene end by 11 bases; junction bases not matched to a gene: 5. CDR1 and CDR2 (germline): SEHNR, FQNEAQ (reference sequence). This CDR3 contains 14 residues. The CDR3 sequence is CASSLEGLAGPEYF. Here the CDR3 DNA reads TGTGCCAGCAGCTTAGAGGGACTAGCGGGACCGGAGTACTTC.

This chain joins TRBV9 and TRBJ2-7, with D unresolved. The germline gives CDR1 SGDLS, CDR2 YYNGEE. The CDR3 consists of 14 residues. Trimming took off 4 bases at V and 2 bases at J, with 13 bases between the two ends. CDR3 DNA sequence: TGTGCCAGCAGCCCCCGTCCCGCGGCCTACGAGCAGTACTTC. Translation: CASSPRPAAYEQYF.

The rearrangement links TRBV4-1 to TRBJ2-1; 9 bases are shared with TRBD1. Losses at the gene ends were 1 base for V and 5 bases for J; bases not matched to a gene: 9. Germline CDR1 and CDR2: MGHRA and YSYEKL. The CDR3 loop spans 17 amino acids. The CDR3 coding sequence is TGCGCCAGCAGCCAAGGTCCCACAGGGGGCTCGAACAATGAGCAGTTCTTC. It encodes CASSQGPTGGSNNEQFF.

DNA for the CDR3: TGTGCCAGTAGTAGGGGACTAACGGGCACTGAAGCTTTCTTT. It encodes CASSRGLTGTEAFF. The chain has TRBV19 and TRBJ1-1, with D perhaps matching TRBD1 (5 bases). The V gene's germline CDR1 is LNHDA and CDR2 SQIVND (reference sequence). This CDR3 comprises 14 residues. Trimming removed 4 bases from V and 4 bases from J, with 13 bases in between.

This clone was counted only a few times. The V gene is TRBV25-1, the J gene TRBJ1-1, with D unresolved. This CDR3 contains 13 residues. Germline-derived CDR1 and CDR2 are MGHDK and SYGVNS. V was trimmed by 6 bases and J by 0 bases, leaving 8 bases between them. The CDR3 here is CASSSVMNTEAFF. CDR3 DNA sequence: TGTGCCAGCAGCTCAGTAATGAACACTGAAGCTTTCTTT.